What follows are 29 T cell receptor beta chains derived from one specimen sequenced in a study of T-cell memory formation after mild COVID-19. TCRdb re-derived calls from the 5' RACE reads in MiXCR, one entry per CDR3 protein. Counted here are 200,000 to 250,000 distinct CDR3 sequences, about 9.2% occurring once; the ten biggest clones make up 3.5%. Sample: PBMCs or a T cell subset sorted from them (not recorded which). The receptors come from a man aged 18 to 35 who had mild COVID-19 (a few samples of this study predate the infection). Cell type and time point are not known.

This clonotype has just a few counts. The gene calls are TRBV5-1 and TRBJ2-7, with D possibly TRBD2 on 6 matching bases. Germline V lookup: CDR1 SGHRS, CDR2 YFSETQ. V lost 4 bases and J lost 3, with 11 bases in between. This CDR3 is built from 13 residues. The CDR3 DNA is TGCGCCAGCAGCCCCGGGGAGGTCTACGAGCAGTACTTC. Translating gives CASSPGEVYEQYF.

In its sample, this clonotype was seen a few times. This rearrangement joins TRBV4-3 to TRBJ2-7; no firm D call. This CDR3 contains 14 residues. Between the trimmed V and J ends, which lost 0 bases and 2 bases, there was a span of 8 bases. Germline CDR1 LGHNA, CDR2 YSLEER. The CDR3 loop reads CASSQDMDPYEQYF. The CDR3 DNA reads TGCGCCAGCAGCCAAGATATGGACCCCTACGAGCAGTACTTC.

This clonotype was seen more than once but under ten times. This rearrangement joins TRBV2 to TRBJ1-2, with D tentatively TRBD1 (5 bases). The CDR3 runs 15 residues. Germline V CDR1 and CDR2: SNHLY, FYNNEI. V was pared by 3 bases and J by 3 bases, with 14 bases between. This CDR3 reads CASSEWEGSYYGYTF. CDR3 bases: TGTGCCAGCAGTGAGTGGGAGGGGAGTTACTATGGCTACACCTTC.

This clonotype was counted only a few times. The gene calls are TRBV7-2 and TRBJ1-2; 9 positions agree with TRBD1. V lost 5 bases, J lost 8 bases, and 6 bases stayed unmatched. CDR3 size: 13 residues. Germline CDR1 and CDR2: SGHTA and FQGNSA. The CDR3 loop reads CASSQGQGMGYTF. CDR3 coding DNA: TGTGCCAGCAGCCAGGGACAGGGTATGGGCTACACCTTC.

This sequence joins TRBV6-5 and TRBJ1-4; D might be TRBD1 (5 bases). The CDR3 is made up of 14 amino acids. Germline CDR1 is MNHEY and CDR2 is SVGAGI. Trimming stripped 4 bases from V and 6 bases from J, with 12 bases between. CDR3 sequence (DNA): TGTGCCAGCAGTTCGGGGGGTAACGATGAAAAACTGTTTTTT. Translation gives CASSSGGNDEKLFF.

This clonotype was observed a handful of times. CDR3 loop: CASSVGGPNYGYTF. Here the CDR3 DNA reads TGTGCCAGCAGCGTAGGGGGCCCAAACTATGGCTACACCTTC. The rearrangement uses TRBV9 and TRBJ1-2; D is possibly TRBD1 (5 bases). In germline, CDR1 is SGDLS, CDR2 YYNGEE. The CDR3 length is 14 residues. The V and J ends lost 0 bases and 2 bases respectively, with 8 bases between them.

The sample holds many counts of this clonotype. The gene calls are TRBV12-3 or TRBV12-4 and TRBJ2-3, with 8 bases identical to TRBD2. J was trimmed by 2 bases and V by 11 bases; bases with no gene match: 6. The CDR3 totals 13 residues. The CDR3: CAAGGLVTDTQYF. DNA for the CDR3: TGTGCCGCGGGGGGCCTAGTCACAGATACGCAGTATTTT.

This clonotype was found once. The rearrangement links TRBV7-2 to TRBJ1-2; D remains ambiguous. Trimming took off 1 base at V and 0 bases at J, with 18 bases between the two ends. The CDR3 extends over 18 amino acids. Germline lookup yields CDR1 SGHTA and CDR2 FQGNSA. This chain's CDR3 is CASSLDHSYRVANYGYTF. In nucleotides, the CDR3 is TGTGCCAGCAGCTTAGATCACAGCTACCGAGTCGCTAACTATGGCTACACCTTC.

CDR3 DNA: TGTGCCAGCAGCGTCGGACTAGCGGGGGGGCATAACGAGCAGTACTTC. Protein sequence: CASSVGLAGGHNEQYF. The J gene is TRBJ2-7, the V gene TRBV9; 15 nucleotides align to TRBD2. The V gene end was trimmed by 2 bases and the J gene end by 5 bases; junction bases not matched to a gene: 5. CDR1 is SGDLS and CDR2 is YYNGEE in the germline V gene. The CDR3 consists of 16 residues.

This clonotype occurred a few times. Mismatch with germline at one junction end may stem from a read error. The gene calls are TRBV5-4 and TRBJ1-6; 8 bases fit TRBD1. The germline V gene encodes CDR1 SGHNT and CDR2 YYREEE (reference sequence). The length of the CDR3 is 15 residues. The CDR3 nucleotides read TGTGCCGGCAGGGACAGGCTCTCCTATAATTCACCCCTCCACTTT. Its protein is CAGRDRLSYNSPLHF.

In its sample, this clonotype was seen a few times. The V gene is TRBV27, the J gene TRBJ2-3, with D tentatively TRBD1 or TRBD2 (5 bases each). CDR1 MNHEY and CDR2 SMNVEV come from the germline V gene (reference sequence). Trimming shortened V by 3 bases and J by 7 bases, and 14 bases separated the two germline ends. CDR3 length: 14 amino acids. CDR3 in DNA: TGTGCCAGCAGTTTCGGGGCTAGCAGGCATACGCAGTATTTT. Protein product: CASSFGASRHTQYF.

This sequence joins TRBV7-2 and TRBJ1-1; 7 bases align to TRBD1. This CDR3 contains 16 residues. Losses at the gene ends were 5 bases for V and 0 bases for J; bases not matched to a gene: 9. CDR1 and CDR2 from the germline V gene are SGHTA and FQGNSA. The DNA for the CDR3 is TGTGCCAGCAGCCCTCGGGACAGTATAATGAACACTGAAGCTTTCTTT. As protein: CASSPRDSIMNTEAFF.

This clonotype was seen many times. The gene calls are TRBV20-1 and TRBJ2-5, with D possibly TRBD2 on 6 matching bases. V was cut by 5 bases and J by 4 bases, with 14 bases left in between. Germline CDR1 reads DFQATT; CDR2 reads SNEGSKA (reference sequence). The CDR3 has 13 amino acids. The CDR3 nucleotides are TGCAGTGCTCGGGACTCCTTAACAGAGACCCAGTACTTC. Translated, it gives CSARDSLTETQYF.

The chain links TRBV4-1 to TRBJ2-7; 10 nucleotides align to TRBD2. Trimming removed 1 base from V and 1 base from J; junction bases left unmatched: 10. CDR3 size: 18 residues. The germline CDR1 and CDR2 sequences are MGHRA and YSYEKL. The chain's CDR3 is CASSQAYSGGARSYEQYF. CDR3 coding DNA: TGCGCCAGCAGCCAAGCATACAGCGGGGGGGCCAGATCCTACGAGCAGTACTTC.

V usage is TRBV29-1 and J usage is TRBJ1-4, with D tentatively TRBD1 (5 bases). Germline assignment: CDR1 SQVTM and CDR2 ANQGSEA. V lost 6 bases to trimming and J lost 7 bases, with 15 bases between them. The length of the CDR3 is 13 residues. Here the CDR3 DNA reads TGCAGCGTCCGCGGGACGATCATTGAAAAACTGTTTTTT. As protein: CSVRGTIIEKLFF.

This clonotype was counted a few times. The V and J genes are TRBV9 and TRBJ2-3, with 7 bases that match TRBD1. The CDR3 has 13 residues. CDR1 and CDR2 (germline): SGDLS, YYNGEE. V gave up 8 bases and J gave up 4 bases; unmatched junction bases: 7. For the CDR3, the DNA is TGTGCCAGTAACAGGGGAACTTCAGATACGCAGTATTTT. The encoded protein is CASNRGTSDTQYF.

This clonotype showed up many times. The chain combines TRBV29-1 with TRBJ1-5, with 8 bases identical to TRBD1. There are 13 residues in the CDR3. The germline gives CDR1 SQVTM, CDR2 ANQGSEA. With V trimmed by 7 bases and J by 2 bases, 4 bases remained unmatched. The CDR3, as DNA: TGCAGCGCAACAGGGGGTGGCAATCAGCCCCAGCATTTT. It specifies CSATGGGNQPQHF.

This clonotype was detected a few times. This chain joins TRBV5-1 and TRBJ2-7; D is undetermined. Germline V gene lookup returns CDR1 SGHRS and CDR2 YFSETQ. Between the trimmed V and J ends, which lost 4 bases and 9 bases, there was a span of 17 bases. This CDR3 region has 13 residues. The CDR3 DNA follows: TGCGCCAGCAGCCCTGCACACAGATTGGGGCAGTACTTC. This encodes CASSPAHRLGQYF.

This clonotype came up many times. This rearrangement joins TRBV5-1 to TRBJ2-2; 8 bases match TRBD1. This CDR3 has 16 amino acids. Germline V gene data show CDR1 as SGHRS and CDR2 as YFSETQ. With 4 bases clipped from V and 0 bases from J, the junction kept 5 bases outside the gene matches. The CDR3 region is CASSRDRGSNTGELFF. The DNA of the CDR3 is TGCGCCAGCAGCAGAGACAGGGGATCGAACACCGGGGAGCTGTTTTTT.

In this sample, this clonotype turned up a few times. The chain links TRBV2 to TRBJ1-5, with a weak D call TRBD1 (6 bases). The CDR3 runs 13 residues. V was clipped by 7 bases and J by 4 bases, with 11 bases between them. Per the germline V gene, CDR1 is SNHLY and CDR2 is FYNNEI. The CDR3 spells CASIRDINQPQHF. CDR3 nucleotides: TGTGCCAGCATCCGGGACATAAATCAGCCCCAGCATTTT.

This clonotype appeared a few times. V gene TRBV5-1 combines with J gene TRBJ2-1; 9 positions agree with TRBD1. CDR1 SGHRS and CDR2 YFSETQ come from the germline V gene. The CDR3 is made up of 14 amino acids. The V and J ends lost 4 bases and 7 bases, in that order; junction bases with no gene match: 6. The CDR3 loop reads CASSKPDRGNEQFF. In DNA, the CDR3 is TGCGCCAGCAGCAAGCCGGACAGGGGAAATGAGCAGTTCTTC.

The chain couples TRBV5-6 to TRBJ1-1; a weak D match, TRBD1 (5 bases). Germline V gene lookup returns CDR1 SGHDT and CDR2 YYEEEE. This CDR3 is built from 16 residues. Trimming removed 5 bases from V and 1 base from J, with 18 bases in between. The CDR3 is CASSLGAGTPNTEAFF. The CDR3 DNA reads as TGTGCCAGCAGTCTTGGGGCAGGTACTCCGAACACTGAAGCTTTCTTT.

This clonotype came up a few times. This chain connects TRBV20-1 to TRBJ2-5, with D perhaps assigned TRBD1 or TRBD2 (5 bases each). There are 14 residues in the CDR3. Germline CDR1 reads DFQATT; CDR2 reads SNEGSKA (reference sequence). The V gene lost 6 bases and the J gene lost 3 bases, with 17 bases spanning the gap. The CDR3, as DNA: TGCAGTGCGCCGGGTCCGGGACCCAAAGAGACCCAGTACTTC. This sequence encodes CSAPGPGPKETQYF.

The chain recombines TRBV18 with TRBJ2-4, with 8 bases aligning to TRBD1. The CDR3 has 13 residues. With 3 bases clipped from V and 7 bases from J, the junction kept 2 bases outside the gene matches. Germline CDR1 KGHSH, CDR2 LQKENI. CDR3 protein: CASSPTGENIQYF. In DNA, the CDR3 is TGTGCCAGCTCACCGACAGGGGAGAACATTCAGTACTTC.

In nucleotides, the CDR3 is TGCAGTGCCGGGACCCCCGTGGGGCCAGAGACCCAGTACTTC. Translated, it gives CSAGTPVGPETQYF. The chain couples TRBV20-1 to TRBJ2-5, with D perhaps being TRBD1 or TRBD2 (5 bases each). V lost 6 bases and J 4 bases, leaving 18 bases between the germline ends. CDR3 size: 14 residues. Germline CDR1 is DFQATT and CDR2 is SNEGSKA (reference sequence).

This clonotype was detected many times. This sequence joins TRBV5-1 and TRBJ2-4, with a weak D call TRBD1 (6 bases). Germline V gene lookup returns CDR1 SGHRS and CDR2 YFSETQ. The CDR3 contains 16 residues. The V end was cut by 2 bases, the J end by 0 bases, with 12 bases between. The CDR3 DNA follows: TGCGCCAGCAGCTTTCGTCAGGGGTTAGCCAAAAACATTCAGTACTTC. Translating gives CASSFRQGLAKNIQYF. Complete variable domain (other parts from reference TRBV5-1 and TRBJ2-4): KAGVTQTPRYLIKTRGQQVTLSCSPISGHRSVSWYQQTPGQGLQFLFEYFSETQRNKGNFPGRFSGRQFSNSRSEMNVSTLELGDSALYLCASSFRQGLAKNIQYFGAGTRLSVL.

The CDR3 here is CASSLKAGARIYNEQFF. DNA for the CDR3: TGTGCCAGCAGCTTAAAAGCGGGGGCGAGAATATACAATGAGCAGTTCTTC. The chain combines TRBV7-2 with TRBJ2-1; the match to TRBD2 covers 8 bases. The CDR3 is 17 amino acids. Germline loops: CDR1 SGHTA, CDR2 FQGNSA. J was trimmed by 4 bases and V by 2 bases; bases with no gene match: 10.

This clonotype has more than one count but fewer than ten. The chain links TRBV6-1 to TRBJ2-3; D gene ambiguous. This CDR3 is 13 amino acids long. Germline V gives CDR1 MNHNS, CDR2 SASEGT. The ends were cut back, 2 bases at V and 4 bases at J, with 7 bases in the middle. The CDR3, as DNA: TGTGCCAGCAGTGAATTTTCAGCAGATACGCAGTATTTT. The encoded protein is CASSEFSADTQYF.

The V and J genes are TRBV9 and TRBJ2-1; 9 bases are a match to TRBD1. This CDR3 comprises 15 residues. The V and J ends lost 3 bases and 4 bases, in that order; junction bases with no gene match: 5. Germline V lookup: CDR1 SGDLS, CDR2 YYNGEE. Here the CDR3 reads CASSGGTGKYNEQFF. CDR3 sequence (DNA): TGTGCCAGCAGCGGAGGGACAGGGAAGTACAATGAGCAGTTCTTC.